Listed below are T cell receptor beta chains from one sample, sequenced in a study of blood T cell repertoires in COVID-19. Profiling relied on immunoSEQ multiplex PCR, and the TCRdb table lists in-frame clones only, not all of them. The sample lists 50,000 to 60,000 clones, 85% to 90% occurring once. Sample: peripheral blood. These TCRs come from a human donor in a cohort sampled during active COVID-19. CDR3s include the opening cysteine and the closing phenylalanine or tryptophan. The D gene is left open where the match is weak. Clone size appears in some rows only: once, few, many, or a class for an expanded clone.

TRBD2	TRBV19	TRBJ2-1	-	CASTSGGGSSYNEQFF	TGTGCCAGTACTAGCGGGGGTGGGAGCTCCTACAATGAGCAGTTCTTC
TRBD2	TRBV10-3	TRBJ2-6	-	CATAGDDPRPGANVLTF	TGTGCCACCGCGGGGGACGACCCACGTCCGGGGGCCAACGTCCTGACTTTC
TRBD2	TRBV5-4	TRBJ2-1	-	CASQRDPYNEQFF	TGTGCCAGCCAGCGGGACCCTTACAATGAGCAGTTCTTC
-	TRBV6-6	TRBJ1-2	once	CASLAEDPGRYGYTF	TGTGCCAGCCTGGCCGAGGACCCTGGGAGGTATGGCTACACCTTC
-	TRBV6-5	TRBJ1-5	-	CASSRRDGNQPQHF	TGTGCCAGCAGTCGGAGGGACGGCAATCAGCCCCAGCATTTT
-	TRBV5-1	TRBJ1-5	-	CASSPGDASTGYGAWGPPQPQHF	TGCGCCAGCAGCCCGGGTGACGCCTCTACAGGGTACGGTGCATGGGGGCCCCCTCAGCCCCAGCATTTT
-	TRBV9	TRBJ2-6	-	CASSVGWQTGANVLTF	TGTGCCAGCAGCGTAGGCTGGCAGACAGGGGCCAACGTCCTGACTTTC
TRBD2	TRBV6-2/TRBV6-3	TRBJ2-5	-	CASSSPAGESGETQYF	TGTGCCAGCAGTTCTCCAGCGGGAGAGTCAGGGGAGACCCAGTACTTC
-	TRBV6-5	TRBJ2-1	once	CASTPGQGGVNEQFF	TGTGCCAGCACCCCGGGGCAGGGGGGTGTCAATGAGCAGTTCTTC
TRBD1	TRBV24-1	TRBJ1-4	-	CATSEAGTGDEKLFF	TGTGCCACCAGTGAGGCCGGGACAGGGGATGAAAAACTGTTTTTT
TRBD1	TRBV6-1	TRBJ1-4	-	CASSEDRGNEKLFF	TGTGCCAGCAGTGAAGACAGGGGCAATGAAAAACTGTTTTTT
-	TRBV5-4	TRBJ1-1	few	CASSPPTGGGTEAFF	TGTGCCAGCAGCCCGCCGACAGGTGGAGGAACTGAAGCTTTCTTT
-	TRBV24-1	TRBJ1-2	-	CATNSGGDGYTF	TGTGCCACCAACTCAGGAGGCGATGGCTACACCTTC
-	TRBV5-1	TRBJ1-1	-	CASSWAGVGGNTEAFF	TGCGCCAGCAGCTGGGCCGGGGTCGGGGGGAACACTGAAGCTTTCTTT
TRBD1	TRBV7-2	TRBJ1-6	few	CASSIGGAGSPLHF	TGTGCCAGCAGCATAGGGGGCGCAGGTTCACCCCTCCACTTT
TRBD2	TRBV11-2	TRBJ2-3	-	CASSVLAGGRVDTQYF	TGTGCCAGCAGCGTCCTAGCGGGAGGGCGGGTAGATACGCAGTATTTT
-	TRBV5-4	TRBJ2-2	once	CASSLPRGGYSNTGELFF	TGTGCCAGCAGCCTCCCTAGAGGCGGGTATTCGAACACCGGGGAGCTGTTTTTT
-	TRBV6-5	TRBJ1-2	few	CASSYVGVGYTF	TGTGCCAGCAGTTACGTAGGGGTTGGCTACACCTTC
TRBD2	TRBV5-1	TRBJ2-2	-	CASSLLTSGNSGELFF	TGCGCCAGCAGCTTGCTGACTAGCGGGAACAGCGGGGAGCTGTTTTTT
TRBD1	TRBV27	TRBJ1-1	-	CASSFHRTGGRNTEAFF	TGTGCCAGCAGCTTTCACAGGACAGGGGGACGGAACACTGAAGCTTTCTTT
-	TRBV5-4	TRBJ2-5	-	CASSGGTRSQETQYF	TGTGCCAGCAGCGGCGGGACTCGATCCCAAGAGACCCAGTACTTC
TRBD2	TRBV4-3	TRBJ2-3	once	CASSRLAGTDTQYF	TGCGCCAGCAGCCGGCTAGCGGGCACAGATACGCAGTATTTT
TRBD2	TRBV5-4	TRBJ2-2	-	CASSLGLAGGLGGELFF	TGTGCCAGCAGCTTGGGACTAGCGGGGGGGCTGGGCGGGGAGCTGTTTTTT
TRBD2	TRBV2	TRBJ2-3	-	CARSGGATDTQYF	TGTGCCAGGAGCGGGGGCGCCACAGATACGCAGTATTTT
-	TRBV5-4	TRBJ2-5	-	CASSPDQGRKTQYF	TGTGCCAGCAGCCCTGACCAGGGGCGGAAGACCCAGTACTTC
TRBD1	TRBV10-1	TRBJ1-4	-	CASTTGVANEKLFF	TGCGCCAGCACCACAGGGGTGGCTAATGAAAAACTGTTTTTT
-	TRBV18	TRBJ2-3	once	CASAPRGQENTDTQYF	TGTGCCAGCGCCCCTCGCGGGCAGGAGAACACAGATACGCAGTATTTT
TRBD2	TRBV12-3/TRBV12-4	TRBJ2-4	-	CASRKPAGRQYF	TGTGCCAGCAGAAAACCAGCGGGACGTCAGTACTTC
TRBD1	TRBV5-4	TRBJ1-5	-	CASSVGDRDRGNQPQHF	TGTGCCAGCAGCGTGGGGGACCGGGACAGGGGGAATCAGCCCCAGCATTTT
-	TRBV30	TRBJ2-7	-	CAWTVVPIRGYEQYF	TGTGCCTGGACCGTCGTCCCCATACGAGGATACGAGCAGTACTTC
TRBD1	TRBV28	TRBJ1-6	-	CASREQGGSYNSPLHF	TGTGCCAGCAGGGAACAGGGGGGCTCCTATAATTCACCCCTCCACTTT
TRBD2	TRBV7-2	TRBJ2-1	-	CASSLASGGRYNEQFF	TGTGCCAGCAGCTTGGCTAGCGGGGGGCGGTACAATGAGCAGTTCTTC
-	TRBV5-6	TRBJ1-6	-	CASSLRSGGSPLHF	TGTGCCAGCAGCTTACGGTCTGGTGGTTCACCCCTCCACTTT
-	TRBV12-3/TRBV12-4	TRBJ1-2	-	CASKLSSDYGYTF	TGTGCCAGTAAACTAAGCAGCGACTATGGCTACACCTTC
TRBD2	TRBV5-6	TRBJ2-7	-	CARSWGAGGFSSYEQYF	TGTGCCCGCAGCTGGGGGGCGGGGGGATTTTCCTCCTACGAGCAGTACTTC
-	TRBV6-1	TRBJ1-4	-	CASSEVPGGLNEKLFF	TGTGCCAGCAGTGAAGTCCCTGGGGGACTTAATGAAAAACTGTTTTTT
TRBD2	TRBV7-6	TRBJ2-2	-	CASSLLAANTGELFF	TGTGCCAGCAGCCTACTAGCGGCGAACACCGGGGAGCTGTTTTTT
-	TRBV11-1	TRBJ1-1	few	CASSSTAGRTEAFF	TGTGCCAGCAGCTCAACGGCAGGGAGGACTGAAGCTTTCTTT
TRBD1	TRBV18	TRBJ2-7	-	CASSPTGLAGEQYF	TGTGCCAGCTCACCGACAGGGCTCGCCGGCGAGCAGTACTTC
-	TRBV3-1/TRBV3-2	TRBJ2-3	-	CASSQGLEGDTQYF	TGTGCCAGCAGCCAAGGACTAGAAGGAGATACGCAGTATTTT
TRBD1	TRBV7-2	TRBJ2-5	-	CASSSDRGTETQYF	TGTGCCAGCAGTTCGGACAGGGGGACGGAGACCCAGTACTTC
-	TRBV9	TRBJ2-3	-	CASSVGLSTDTQYF	TGTGCCAGCAGCGTAGGTCTCAGCACAGATACGCAGTATTTT
-	TRBV4-3	TRBJ2-2	-	CATRRETNTGELFF	TGCGCCACCCGTCGGGAGACGAACACCGGGGAGCTGTTTTTT
-	TRBV28	TRBJ2-1	-	CASSETGYNEQFF	TGTGCCAGCAGTGAGACAGGCTACAATGAGCAGTTCTTC
-	TRBV5-4	TRBJ1-5	-	CASSHLGGVNQPQHF	TGTGCCAGCAGCCACCTAGGGGGTGTTAATCAGCCCCAGCATTTT
-	TRBV5-4	TRBJ2-3	-	CASSLGLTDTQYF	TGTGCCAGCAGCTTGGGGCTTACAGATACGCAGTATTTT
-	TRBV4-3	TRBJ1-3	-	CASSQVVWGRGDTIYF	TGCGCCAGCAGCCAGGTGGTTTGGGGGCGGGGGGACACCATATATTTT
TRBD1	TRBV28	TRBJ2-7	-	CASSPDRGREQYF	TGTGCCAGCAGTCCCGACAGGGGGCGCGAGCAGTACTTC
TRBD1	TRBV5-6	TRBJ1-1	-	CASSPRGGERRTEAFF	TGTGCCAGCAGCCCAAGAGGGGGCGAGAGAAGAACTGAAGCTTTCTTT
-	TRBV18	TRBJ2-7	-	CASSPAGEEQYF	TGTGCCAGCTCACCGGCCGGGGAGGAGCAGTACTTC
TRBD1	TRBV7-9	TRBJ1-1	few	CASSTVTGGNTEAFF	TGTGCCAGCAGCACTGTTACAGGGGGGAACACTGAAGCTTTCTTT
TRBD1	TRBV5-8	TRBJ1-1	-	CASSLKRGTRGSEAFF	TGTGCCAGCAGCTTGAAAAGGGGGACCAGGGGGTCTGAAGCTTTCTTT